This T cell receptor (beta chain) was identified in a study of blood T cell repertoires in COVID-19. For the study at large: Both acute and convalescent COVID-19 samples were obtained from the United States, Italy and Spain. PBMCs, B-cell-depleted T cells, or T cells provided the cDNA or gDNA that made up the material.

In the study's own analysis: Reference gene primer amplification yielded estimated nucleated cell counts. Produced via immunoSEQ multiplex PCR; TCRdb's table is partial and in-frame only. V, J and clone size reflect that table, while D and trimming were determined from the DNA. The data hold about 81,000 clones, with 91% observed a single time. The origin of this receptor is a woman aged 50 to 60 in a cohort sampled during active COVID-19. Material for sequencing was peripheral blood.

The CDR3 spells CASSLGVGGGMGHEQYF. The DNA for the CDR3 is TGTGCCAGCAGCTTGGGGGTGGGAGGAGGAATGGGGCACGAGCAGTACTTC. V gene TRBV5-5 combines with J gene TRBJ2-7; possible D gene TRBD2, 6 bases. Trimming removed 0 bases at V and 5 bases at J, with 21 bases between. The germline CDR1 and CDR2 sequences are SGHKS and YYEKEE (reference sequence). The CDR3 extends over 17 amino acids.